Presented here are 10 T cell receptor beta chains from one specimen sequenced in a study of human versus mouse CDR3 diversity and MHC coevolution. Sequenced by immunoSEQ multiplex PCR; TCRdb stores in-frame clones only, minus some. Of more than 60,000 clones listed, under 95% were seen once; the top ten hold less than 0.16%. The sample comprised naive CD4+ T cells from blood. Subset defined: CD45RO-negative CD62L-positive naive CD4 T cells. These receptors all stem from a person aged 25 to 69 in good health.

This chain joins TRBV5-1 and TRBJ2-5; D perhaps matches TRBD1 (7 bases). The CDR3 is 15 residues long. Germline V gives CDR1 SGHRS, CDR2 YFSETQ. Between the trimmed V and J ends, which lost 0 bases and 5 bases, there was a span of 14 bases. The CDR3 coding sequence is TGCGCCAGCAGCTTGGGGACTACAGGGGAGGAGACCCAGTACTTC. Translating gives CASSLGTTGEETQYF.

The chain's CDR3 is CASSLGLGQGQETQYF. Written as DNA, the CDR3 is TGTGCCAGCAGCTTGGGCCTCGGACAGGGACAAGAGACCCAGTACTTC. The chain uses TRBV5-4 and TRBJ2-5; 8 bases line up with TRBD1. J gave up 2 bases and V 0 bases, and 6 bases lay outside the gene matches. This CDR3 is built from 16 residues. Germline CDR1 SGHNT, CDR2 YYREEE (reference sequence).

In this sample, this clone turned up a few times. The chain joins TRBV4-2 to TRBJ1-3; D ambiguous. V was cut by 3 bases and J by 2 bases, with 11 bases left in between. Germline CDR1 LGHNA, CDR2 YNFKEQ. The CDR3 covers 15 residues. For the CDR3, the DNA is TGTGCCAGCAGCCATGAGGGCAGGACTGGAAACACCATATATTTT. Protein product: CASSHEGRTGNTIYF.

The CDR3 sequence is CASRSGLLFYEQYF. In DNA form, the CDR3 reads TGTGCCAGCAGGTCAGGGCTCTTGTTCTACGAGCAGTACTTC. The V call is TRBV28, the J call TRBJ2-7, with a tentative D call TRBD1 (5 bases). Trimming shortened V by 6 bases and J by 3 bases, and 15 bases separated the two germline ends. The CDR3 contains 14 residues. Germline CDR1 is MDHEN and CDR2 is SYDVKM.

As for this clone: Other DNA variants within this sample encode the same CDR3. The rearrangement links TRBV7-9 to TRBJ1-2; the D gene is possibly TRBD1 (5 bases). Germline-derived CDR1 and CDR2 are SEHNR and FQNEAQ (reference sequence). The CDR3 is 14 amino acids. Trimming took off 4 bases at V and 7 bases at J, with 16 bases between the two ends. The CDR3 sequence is CASSSQAGMGGYTF. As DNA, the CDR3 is TGTGCCAGCAGCTCACAGGCTGGGATGGGTGGCTACACCTTC.

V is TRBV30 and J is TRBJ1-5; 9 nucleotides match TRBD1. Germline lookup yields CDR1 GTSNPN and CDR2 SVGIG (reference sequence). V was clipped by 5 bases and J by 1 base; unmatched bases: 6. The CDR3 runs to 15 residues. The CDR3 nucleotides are TGTGCCTGGGGACAGGGGATTGGGAGCAATCAGCCCCAGCATTTT. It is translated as CAWGQGIGSNQPQHF.

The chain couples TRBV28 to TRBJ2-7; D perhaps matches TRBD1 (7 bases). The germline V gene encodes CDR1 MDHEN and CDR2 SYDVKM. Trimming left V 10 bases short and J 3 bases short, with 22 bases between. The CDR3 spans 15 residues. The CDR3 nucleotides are TGTGCCATCATGGTTGGCCAGGGGGGAATCTACGAGCAGTACTTC. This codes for CAIMVGQGGIYEQYF.

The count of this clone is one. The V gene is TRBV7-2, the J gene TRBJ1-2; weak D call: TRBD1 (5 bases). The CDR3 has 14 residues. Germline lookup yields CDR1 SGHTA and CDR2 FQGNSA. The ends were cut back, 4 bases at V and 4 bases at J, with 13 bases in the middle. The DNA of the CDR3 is TGTGCCAGCAGCTATTCAGACAGCACCTATGGCTACACCTTC. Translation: CASSYSDSTYGYTF.

CDR3 loop: CASSSGTSGSKETQYF. CDR3 coding DNA: TGCGCCAGCAGCTCAGGGACTAGCGGGAGCAAAGAGACCCAGTACTTC. The chain uses TRBV4-1 and TRBJ2-5; 14 bases align to TRBD2. Germline lookup yields CDR1 MGHRA and CDR2 YSYEKL. The junction had 5 bases not matched to a gene; V was cut back by 5 bases and J by 3 bases. This CDR3 is 16 amino acids long.

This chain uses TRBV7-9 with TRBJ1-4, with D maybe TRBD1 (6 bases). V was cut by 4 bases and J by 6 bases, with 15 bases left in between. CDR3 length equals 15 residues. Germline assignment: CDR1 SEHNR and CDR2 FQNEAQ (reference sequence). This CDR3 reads CASSYPLGGDEKLFF. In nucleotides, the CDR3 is TGTGCCAGCAGCTACCCCCTAGGGGGGGATGAAAAACTGTTTTTT. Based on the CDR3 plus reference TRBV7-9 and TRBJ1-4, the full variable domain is DTGVSQNPRHKITKRGQNVTFRCDPISEHNRLYWYRQTLGQGPEFLTYFQNEAQLEKSRLLSDRFSAERPKGSFSTLEIQRTEQGDSAMYLCASSYPLGGDEKLFFGSGTQLSVL.